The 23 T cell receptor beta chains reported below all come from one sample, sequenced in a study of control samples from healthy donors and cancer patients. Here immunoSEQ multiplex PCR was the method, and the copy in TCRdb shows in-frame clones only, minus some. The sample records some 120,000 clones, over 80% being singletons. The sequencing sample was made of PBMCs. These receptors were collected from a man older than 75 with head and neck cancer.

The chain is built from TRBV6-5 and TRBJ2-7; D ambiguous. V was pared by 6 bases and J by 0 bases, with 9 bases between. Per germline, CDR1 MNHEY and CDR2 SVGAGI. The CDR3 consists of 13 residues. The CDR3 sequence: CASSLWDSYEQYF. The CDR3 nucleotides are TGTGCCAGCAGCCTTTGGGACTCCTACGAGCAGTACTTC.

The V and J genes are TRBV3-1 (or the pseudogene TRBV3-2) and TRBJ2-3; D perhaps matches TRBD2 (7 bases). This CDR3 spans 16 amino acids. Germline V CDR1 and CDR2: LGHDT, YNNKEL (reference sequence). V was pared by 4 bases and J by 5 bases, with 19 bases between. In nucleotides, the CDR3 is TGTGCCAGCAGCCCCTCCCGGGGGGCGTTCGGAGATACGCAGTATTTT. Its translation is CASSPSRGAFGDTQYF.

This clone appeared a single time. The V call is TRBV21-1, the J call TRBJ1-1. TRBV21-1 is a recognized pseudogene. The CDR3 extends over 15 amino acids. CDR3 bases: TGTGCCAGCGTAGGTCTCCGGCGCATGAACACTGAAGCTTTCTTT. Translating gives CASVGLRRMNTEAFF.

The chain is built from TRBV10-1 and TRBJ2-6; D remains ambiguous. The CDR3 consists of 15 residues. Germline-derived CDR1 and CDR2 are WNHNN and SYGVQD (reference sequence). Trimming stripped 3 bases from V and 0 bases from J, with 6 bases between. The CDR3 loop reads CASSESTSGANVLTF. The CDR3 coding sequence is TGCGCCAGCAGTGAAAGTACCTCTGGGGCCAACGTCCTGACTTTC.

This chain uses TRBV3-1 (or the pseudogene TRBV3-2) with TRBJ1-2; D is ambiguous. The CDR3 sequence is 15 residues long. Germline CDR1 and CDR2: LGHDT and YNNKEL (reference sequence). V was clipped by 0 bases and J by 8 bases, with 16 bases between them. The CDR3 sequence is CASSQEATPGSGYTF. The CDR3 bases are TGTGCCAGCAGCCAAGAGGCCACCCCGGGAAGCGGCTACACCTTC.

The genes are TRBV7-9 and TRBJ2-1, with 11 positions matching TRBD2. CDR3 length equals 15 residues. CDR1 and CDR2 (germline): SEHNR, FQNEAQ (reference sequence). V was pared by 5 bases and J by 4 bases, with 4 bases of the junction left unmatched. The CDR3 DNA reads TGTGCCAGCAGCCTGCTAGCGGGAGGATACAATGAGCAGTTCTTC. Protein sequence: CASSLLAGGYNEQFF.

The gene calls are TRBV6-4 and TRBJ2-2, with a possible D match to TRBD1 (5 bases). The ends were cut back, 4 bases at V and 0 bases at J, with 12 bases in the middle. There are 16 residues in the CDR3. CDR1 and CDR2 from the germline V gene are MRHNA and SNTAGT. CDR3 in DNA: TGTGCCAGCAGTGTCCCAGGGCCCGCGAACACCGGGGAGCTGTTTTTT. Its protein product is CASSVPGPANTGELFF.

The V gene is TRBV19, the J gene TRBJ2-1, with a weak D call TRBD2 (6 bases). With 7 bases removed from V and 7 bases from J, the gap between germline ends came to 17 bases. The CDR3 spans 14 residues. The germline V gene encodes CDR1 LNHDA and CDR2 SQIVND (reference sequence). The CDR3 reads CASTHQRVQNEQFF. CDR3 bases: TGTGCCAGTACACATCAGCGGGTACAGAATGAGCAGTTCTTC.

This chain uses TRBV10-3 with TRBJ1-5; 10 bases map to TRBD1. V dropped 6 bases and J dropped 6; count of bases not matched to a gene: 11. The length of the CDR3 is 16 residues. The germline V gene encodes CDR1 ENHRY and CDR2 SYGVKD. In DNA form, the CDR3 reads TGTGCCATCAGCGAACCGGGACAGGGGACTTCTCAGCCCCAGCATTTT. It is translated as CAISEPGQGTSQPQHF.

The CDR3 nucleotides are TGTGCCAGCAGCCACCCGGGACAGGGAAATTCACCCCTCCACTTT. Encoded protein: CASSHPGQGNSPLHF. The V and J genes are TRBV3-1 (or the pseudogene TRBV3-2) and TRBJ1-6; TRBD1 matches at 9 bases. Trimming cost V 3 bases and J 7 bases; bases outside gene matches: 4. The CDR3 length is 15 residues. From germline, CDR1 is LGHDT and CDR2 YNNKEL (reference sequence).

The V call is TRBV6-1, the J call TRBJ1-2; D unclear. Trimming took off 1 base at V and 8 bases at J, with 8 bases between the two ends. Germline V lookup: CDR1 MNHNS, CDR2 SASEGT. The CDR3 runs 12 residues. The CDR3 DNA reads TGTGCCAGCAGTGAAGGCACACGCGGCTACACCTTC. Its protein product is CASSEGTRGYTF.

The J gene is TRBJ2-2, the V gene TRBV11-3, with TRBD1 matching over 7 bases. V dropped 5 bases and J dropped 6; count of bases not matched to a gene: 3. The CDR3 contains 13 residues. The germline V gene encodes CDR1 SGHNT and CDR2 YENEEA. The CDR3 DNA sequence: TGTGCCAGCAGCCCACAGGGGTCCGGGGAGCTGTTTTTT. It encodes CASSPQGSGELFF.

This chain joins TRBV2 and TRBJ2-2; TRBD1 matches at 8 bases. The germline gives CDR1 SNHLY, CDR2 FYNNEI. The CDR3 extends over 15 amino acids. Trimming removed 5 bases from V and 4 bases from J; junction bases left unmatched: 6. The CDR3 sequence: CASSTRQGSTGELFF. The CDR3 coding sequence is TGTGCCAGCAGTACCCGACAGGGGAGCACCGGGGAGCTGTTTTTT.

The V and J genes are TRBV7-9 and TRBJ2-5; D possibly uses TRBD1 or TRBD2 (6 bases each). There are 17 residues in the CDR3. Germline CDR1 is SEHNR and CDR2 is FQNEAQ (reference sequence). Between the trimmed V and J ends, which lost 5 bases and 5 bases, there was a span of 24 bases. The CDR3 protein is CASSRGFVDGGPETQYF. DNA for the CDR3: TGTGCCAGCAGCCGCGGATTCGTCGATGGGGGGCCTGAGACCCAGTACTTC.

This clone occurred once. The CDR3 bases are TGCGCCAGCAGCCAAGAGGGTTTACGCGGGCCCCAGCATTTT. Its protein product is CASSQEGLRGPQHF. J is TRBJ1-5 and V is TRBV4-1; D is ambiguous. Germline-derived CDR1 and CDR2 are MGHRA and YSYEKL. Trimming left V 0 bases short and J 9 bases short, with 12 bases between. This CDR3 spans 14 amino acids.

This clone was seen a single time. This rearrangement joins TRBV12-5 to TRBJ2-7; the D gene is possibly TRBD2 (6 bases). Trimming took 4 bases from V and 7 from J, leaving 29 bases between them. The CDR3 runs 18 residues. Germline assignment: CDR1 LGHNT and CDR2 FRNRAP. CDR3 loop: CASGWGTPGTAFTREQYF. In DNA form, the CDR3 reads TGTGCTAGTGGTTGGGGGACTCCCGGGACGGCTTTTACTCGGGAGCAGTACTTC.

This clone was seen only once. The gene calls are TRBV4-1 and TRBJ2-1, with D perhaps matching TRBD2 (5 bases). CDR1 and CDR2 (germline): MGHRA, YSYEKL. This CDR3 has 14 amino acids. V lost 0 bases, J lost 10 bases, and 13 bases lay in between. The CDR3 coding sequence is TGCGCCAGCAGCCAAGATGAGGGAAGATACGAGCAGTTCTTC. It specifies CASSQDEGRYEQFF.

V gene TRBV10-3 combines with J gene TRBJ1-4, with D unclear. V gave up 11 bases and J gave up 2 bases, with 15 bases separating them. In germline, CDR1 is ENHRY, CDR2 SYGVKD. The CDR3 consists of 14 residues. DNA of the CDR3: TGTGCCGGAGAGCGAAGGAACACTAATGAAAAACTGTTTTTT. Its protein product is CAGERRNTNEKLFF.

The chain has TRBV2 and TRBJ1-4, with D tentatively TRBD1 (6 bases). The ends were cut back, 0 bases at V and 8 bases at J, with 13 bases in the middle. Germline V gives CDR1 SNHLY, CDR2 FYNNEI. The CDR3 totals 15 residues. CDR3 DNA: TGTGCCAGCAGTGAAGCGAGGGGGGGAAGCGAAAAACTGTTTTTT. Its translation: CASSEARGGSEKLFF.

This chain's CDR3 is CASSQDRGENEKLFF. The CDR3 DNA reads TGTGCCAGCAGCCAGGACAGGGGGGAGAATGAAAAACTGTTTTTT. The chain carries TRBV11-2 and TRBJ1-4; 10 bases map to TRBD1. V shed 5 bases and J 5 bases; nucleotides not matched to a gene: 5. The CDR3 sequence is 15 residues long. CDR1 SGHAT and CDR2 FQNNGV come from the germline V gene.

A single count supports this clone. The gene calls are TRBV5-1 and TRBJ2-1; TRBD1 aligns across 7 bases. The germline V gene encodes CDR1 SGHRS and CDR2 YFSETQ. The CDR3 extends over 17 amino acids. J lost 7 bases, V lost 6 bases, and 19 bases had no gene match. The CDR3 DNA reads TGCGCCAGCACCTCCCCGTCAGGGGGTGGTTTTGTTAATGAGCAGTTCTTC. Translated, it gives CASTSPSGGGFVNEQFF.

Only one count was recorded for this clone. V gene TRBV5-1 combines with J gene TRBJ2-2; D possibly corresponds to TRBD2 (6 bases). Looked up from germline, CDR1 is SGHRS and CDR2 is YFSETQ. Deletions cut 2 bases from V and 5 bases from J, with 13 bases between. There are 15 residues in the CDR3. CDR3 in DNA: TGCGCCAGCAGCTTACATGGCGGGGAAACCGGGGAGCTGTTTTTT. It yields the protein CASSLHGGETGELFF.

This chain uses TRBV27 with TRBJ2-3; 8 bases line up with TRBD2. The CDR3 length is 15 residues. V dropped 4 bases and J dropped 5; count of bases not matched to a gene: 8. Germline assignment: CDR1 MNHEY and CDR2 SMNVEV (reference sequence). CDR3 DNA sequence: TGTGCCAGCAGTTCCCAGCGGGAGTACGGAGATACGCAGTATTTT. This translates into CASSSQREYGDTQYF.